These T cell receptor beta chains were read from a single sample in a study of blood T cell repertoires in COVID-19. Profiling relied on immunoSEQ multiplex PCR, and the TCRdb table lists in-frame clones only, not all of them. The sample lists roughly 300,000 clones; approximately 91% were seen once. What was sequenced was PBMCs or T cells enriched from blood (not recorded which). The receptor source for this set is a woman aged 35 to 49 with acute COVID-19. Both conserved end residues are part of each CDR3. D genes are given only for firm matches. Clone size is given for some rows only: seen once, a few or many times, or a class if the clone is expanded.

V	D	J	size	DNA	CDR3
TRBV7-3	NA	TRBJ1-2	NA	TGTGCCAGCAGCTTAGTTCGGTCCAACTATGGCTACACCTTC	CASSLVRSNYGYTF
TRBV7-9	NA	TRBJ2-2	NA	TGTGCCAGCAGCTTCCGCGGGACGCTGGGATCGGCCGGGGAGCTGTTTTTT	CASSFRGTLGSAGELFF
TRBV28	NA	TRBJ1-1	NA	TGTGCCAGCAAGGATAGCCACCTGAACACTGAAGCTTTCTTT	CASKDSHLNTEAFF
TRBV6-5	TRBD2	TRBJ2-1	NA	TGTGCCAGCACCCGGACTAGCGGGGGTACGAATGAGCAGTTCTTC	CASTRTSGGTNEQFF
TRBV19	NA	TRBJ1-5	NA	TGTGCCAGTCGCCTTGGGGGCAGGTGGGGCAATCAGCCCCAGCATTTT	CASRLGGRWGNQPQHF
TRBV2	TRBD1	TRBJ1-2	NA	TGTGCCAGCAGGTCGGGACAGGGGGCTAATGGCTACACCTTC	CASRSGQGANGYTF
TRBV9	TRBD2	TRBJ2-1	few	TGTGCCAGCAGCCGTGAGGAGCGGGGGGGCAATGAGCAGTTCTTC	CASSREERGGNEQFF
TRBV11-2	NA	TRBJ1-1	NA	TGTGCCAGCAGCTTCTCGGGACAGAACACTGAAGCTTTCTTT	CASSFSGQNTEAFF
TRBV19	TRBD1	TRBJ1-1	NA	TGTGCCAGTAGGTTTGGGACAGATTCGATGAACACTGAAGCTTTCTTT	CASRFGTDSMNTEAFF
TRBV2	NA	TRBJ2-2	few	TGTGCCACTTCGAGGAGGACCGGGGAGCTGTTTTTT	CATSRRTGELFF
TRBV6-5	NA	TRBJ1-1	NA	TGTGCCAGCAGTACAGGAGTGAACACTGAAGCTTTCTTT	CASSTGVNTEAFF
TRBV14	TRBD1	TRBJ1-1	NA	TGTGCCAGCAGCCAAGATTGGGGGACAGTGAACACTGAAGCTTTCTTT	CASSQDWGTVNTEAFF
TRBV20-1	TRBD2	TRBJ2-1	NA	TGCAGTGCTAGTTCCTCCGTCTCGGGACTAGCGAACAATGAGCAGTTCTTC	CSASSSVSGLANNEQFF
TRBV11-2	TRBD1	TRBJ2-7	NA	TGTGCCAGCACCTACGCGCCGACAGGGCCCTACGAGCAGTACTTC	CASTYAPTGPYEQYF
TRBV5-8	TRBD1	TRBJ1-4	NA	TGTGCCAGCAGCCCGGGGACAGGTTCAACTAATGAAAAACTGTTTTTT	CASSPGTGSTNEKLFF
TRBV6-2/TRBV6-3	NA	TRBJ2-1	NA	TGTGCCAGCAGTTACCAGGGGAACAATGAGCAGTTCTTC	CASSYQGNNEQFF
TRBV27	NA	TRBJ1-2	NA	TGTGCCAGCAGTTTATCGGGAGGGAACTATGGCTACACCTTC	CASSLSGGNYGYTF
TRBV19	NA	TRBJ1-2	NA	TGTGCCAGTAGTATAGGCGGAGCCTATGGCTACACCTTC	CASSIGGAYGYTF
TRBV2	NA	TRBJ2-2	NA	TGTGCCAGCAAGGCCACGGGGACCGGGGAGCTGTTTTTT	CASKATGTGELFF
TRBV30	NA	TRBJ1-5	NA	TGTGCCTGGAGTCCAGATCCCAATCAGCCCCAGCATTTT	CAWSPDPNQPQHF
TRBV5-4	TRBD1	TRBJ1-4	NA	TGTGCCAGCAGCCTGGGCGGCGGACAGGGAGGGTATGAAAAACTGTTTTTT	CASSLGGGQGGYEKLFF
TRBV7-2	TRBD2	TRBJ2-1	NA	TGTGCCAGCAGATGGCGGGAGAGCTACAATGAGCAGTTCTTC	CASRWRESYNEQFF
TRBV7-9	TRBD1	TRBJ2-7	NA	TGTGCCAGCCTACCGGGACAGGGGGCTTACGAGCAGTACTTC	CASLPGQGAYEQYF
TRBV24-1	TRBD2	TRBJ2-1	NA	TGTGCCACCAGTGATTCCCCCGGGGCTAGCGGGGGGGAGACCTACAATGAGCAGTTCTTC	CATSDSPGASGGETYNEQFF
TRBV7-9	TRBD2	TRBJ2-5	NA	TGTGCCAGCAGGCCGACTAGCGGGGGGGAGACCCAGTACTTC	CASRPTSGGETQYF
TRBV7-2	NA	TRBJ2-1	NA	TGTGCCAGCAGCTTAGGTAGTAGCCCCGAGGGTGAGCAGTTCTTC	CASSLGSSPEGEQFF
TRBV7-9	NA	TRBJ2-3	NA	TGTGCCACCAAGTGGCTTAGCACAGATACGCAGTATTTT	CATKWLSTDTQYF
TRBV21-1	NA	TRBJ1-5	NA	TGTGCCAGCAGCTACACCGGGACAGGGGGCGCAGGACCCAATCAGCCCCAGCATTTT	CASSYTGTGGAGPNQPQHF
TRBV9	TRBD2	TRBJ2-2	NA	TGTGCCAGCAGCCCCCGGGACTACCACGGGGAGCTGTTTTTT	CASSPRDYHGELFF
TRBV5-1	NA	TRBJ1-1	NA	TGCGCCAGCAGCCAGGACACGAACACTGAAGCTTTCTTT	CASSQDTNTEAFF
TRBV30	TRBD1	TRBJ1-6	NA	TGTGCCTGGAGTGTTGGACAGGGAGATTCACCCCTCCACTTT	CAWSVGQGDSPLHF
TRBV6-5	TRBD1	TRBJ1-4	NA	TGTGCCAGCAGGGGACAGGGCGACAATGAAAAACTGTTTTTT	CASRGQGDNEKLFF
TRBV2	NA	TRBJ2-7	NA	TGTGCCAGCAAGGACAGCCCTTTATACTACGAGCAGTACTTC	CASKDSPLYYEQYF
TRBV4-2	TRBD2	TRBJ2-2	NA	TGTGCCAGCGCTTACGAGCGGGGGGGGGCCGGGGAGCTGTTTTTT	CASAYERGGAGELFF
TRBV7-2	TRBD1	TRBJ1-4	NA	TGTGCCAGCAGCTCCAGGACAGGGGCTGCAACTAATGAAAAACTGTTTTTT	CASSSRTGAATNEKLFF
TRBV25-1	TRBD1	TRBJ1-5	NA	TGTGCCAGCAAGGGACAGAGCAATCAGCCCCAGCATTTT	CASKGQSNQPQHF
TRBV7-2	NA	TRBJ1-1	NA	TGTGCCAGCAGCCTTCGGGGCGGGGGGGGCACTGAAGCTTTCTTT	CASSLRGGGGTEAFF
TRBV3-1/TRBV3-2	NA	TRBJ2-3	NA	TGTGCCAGCAGGGGGGCCGATACGCAGTATTTT	CASRGADTQYF